The present TCR beta chain was sequenced within a study of T-cell memory formation after mild COVID-19. On the study more broadly: There were largely donor-specific TCR clusters.

Points on this clonotype: What it binds is not known.

Sample barcodes and UMIs were carried by the TCR alpha and TCR beta cDNA libraries that 5'RACE generated with constant-segment primers. TCRdb redid the calling of the 5' RACE reads with MiXCR, one entry per CDR3 protein. The repertoire consists of over 350,000 distinct CDR3 sequences, with roughly 15% occurring once and the leading ten covering around a fifth. The V gene's germline CDR1 is ENHRY and CDR2 SYGVKD. V shed 10 bases and J 0 bases; nucleotides not matched to a gene: 7. This CDR3 comprises 14 residues. Study findings and constraints: The pre-infection memory compartment contained some responding clones, suggesting cross-reactive memory joined. Among clones peaking at day 37 in the second wave, SARS-CoV-2 specificity remained unconfirmed.

The sequencing sample was made of PBMCs or a T cell subset sorted from them (not recorded which). The TCR comes from a man aged 18 to 30 who had mild COVID-19 (a few samples of this study predate the infection). Cell type and time point are not known. The chain links TRBV10-3 to TRBJ2-3, with 7 bases aligning to TRBD2. CDR3 DNA: TGTGCCACAACCCCGGGGGGAAGCACAGATACGCAGTATTTT. Its protein product is CATTPGGSTDTQYF.